This T cell receptor (beta chain) originates from a study of human T cells and chemical hapten exposure. Turning to the study itself: Epicutaneous patch tests delivered 0.01% DPC to the upper back, with evaluation at 6 days.

Time point indicated: patch test 2, 6 weeks after DPC sensitization. The treatment: therapeutic diphenylcyclopropenone sensitization with weekly scalp DPC. The V end lost 0 bases, the J end lost 7 bases, and 6 bases lay between the germline ends. The germline CDR1 and CDR2 sequences are SQVTM and ANQGSEA. The CDR3 loop spans 11 amino acids. This clonotype was observed at least ten times. Its antigen is as yet unknown. General study results and limits: Compared to controls, expanded TCRs made significantly more large clusters of similar CDR3s. With regard to DPC sensitization, TCRs above 1 in 1000 frequency did not change.

Library preparation tagged each individual cDNA molecule with a unique molecular identifier. TCRdb re-analysed the RACE reads in MiXCR, keeping a single row per CDR3 protein. The sample lists 69,000 or so distinct CDR3 sequences, about 9.4% occurring once. This TCR derives from a woman in her fifties or sixties with alopecia areata. Some clones in this sample may be carry-over from other donors' samples. The rearrangement joins TRBV29-1 to TRBJ2-5; D not certain. Source: whole blood, taken in connection with sensitization to the hapten diphenylcyclopropenone (DPC). The DNA for the CDR3 is TGCAGCGTTGAAGATTTCGGGACCCAGTACTTC. It specifies CSVEDFGTQYF.